This T cell receptor (beta chain) originates from a study of blood T cells in healthy people across ages. Study summary: Roughly one uniquely barcoded beta molecule per two T cells was captured.

Whole-study results and caveats: Among long-lived donors, naive CD4+ cells were more numerous and diversity higher than in aged donors. While age rose, TCR beta diversity per million T cells dropped in a roughly linear way.

To note about this clonotype: Its specificity is not known.

Trimming took 6 bases from V and 6 from J, leaving 17 bases between them. The germline V gene encodes CDR1 SGHTA and CDR2 FQGNSA. The CDR3 covers 14 residues. Then a second PCR, running roughly 7 to 11 cycles, was carried out with a sample-barcoded 5' primer and a J-beta primer mix. Each cDNA molecule carried a tag from a template-switch adaptor that contained 12 random nucleotides. From the 5' RACE reads, TCRdb called clonotypes with MiXCR, one entry per CDR3 protein. The sample records approximately 1.5 million distinct CDR3 sequences, about 42% being singletons. This clonotype was sampled from a woman younger than 35 in good health. Sequencing was performed on blood. The chain is built from TRBV7-2 and TRBJ1-2; a possible D gene is TRBD1 (5 bases). The CDR3 DNA reads TGTGCCAGCAGTCAAGCCGACAGTGTAAATGGCTACACCTTC. Translation gives CASSQADSVNGYTF.